This entry features one T cell receptor beta chain sequence. Antigen specificity is unknown. This specimen belongs to a study of cytomegalovirus exposure and HLA in healthy donors. V gave up 4 bases and J gave up 7 bases; unmatched junction bases: 7. Germline CDR1 reads SGDLS; CDR2 reads YYNGEE. The length of the CDR3 is 15 residues. Study results and limitations: In the analysis, some V segments, TRBV6-2 and TRBV6-3 included, were excluded as indistinguishable. Several of the most significant clusters appeared, in a later analysis, to be linked to common viral pathogens.

Primers for the PCR totalled 60 Vbeta and 13 Jbeta. Assay: immunoSEQ multiplex PCR; the TCRdb copy retains only in-frame clones and omits some. Of about 200,000 clones in the sample, roughly 85% are singletons; the top ten hold more than 1.5%. The specimen was PBMCs. This rearrangement joins TRBV9 to TRBJ2-1; TRBD1 agrees at 11 bases. The TCR comes from a man aged 18 to 30 in good health and CMV-seronegative. The DNA of the CDR3 is TGTGCCAGCAGCAACCGGGACAGGGGGACGAATGAGCAGTTCTTC. As protein: CASSNRDRGTNEQFF.